The clone carrying this TCR beta chain was seen a handful of times. Germline CDR1 and CDR2: SGHDN and FVKESK. This CDR3 spans 15 amino acids. V lost 1 base and J 8 bases, leaving 17 bases between the germline ends. The sample belongs to a study of blood T cell repertoires in COVID-19. This table comes from immunoSEQ multiplex PCR, and its TCRdb copy is limited to in-frame clones, with some not included. The sample comprises 90,000 to 120,000 clones, 88% of which are singletons, and around 7% rests with the top ten. The chain carries TRBV14 and TRBJ1-2, with no clear D. This TCR was recovered from a man aged 45-65 years with active or convalescent COVID-19. The sample consisted of peripheral blood. The CDR3 region is CASSQGGGLLTGYTF. The DNA for the CDR3 is TGTGCCAGCAGCCAAGGGGGAGGGCTCCTTACGGGCTACACCTTC.